A single sample gave rise to the 6 T cell receptor beta chains below, sequenced in a study of shared clonotypes between healthy human individuals. The protocol was immunoSEQ multiplex PCR, while the TCRdb copy is restricted to in-frame clones and leaves out a portion. The table has around 1.9 million clones, about 93% seen once. Selected positively for CCR7 and CD45RO-negative, naive CD8 cells excluded terminally differentiated effector memory CD45RA+ cells. The sequenced sample consisted of naive CD8+ T cells from PBMCs. These receptor sequences come from a man aged 18 to 29 in good health. Some clones in this sample may be carry-over from other donors' samples.

The J gene is TRBJ2-7, the V gene TRBV19, with 10 bases that match TRBD2. CDR3 size: 15 residues. V was clipped by 5 bases and J by 2 bases; unmatched bases: 6. Germline values: CDR1 LNHDA, CDR2 SQIVND (reference sequence). CDR3 sequence reads: CASSQRTSGTYEQYF. The CDR3 nucleotides are TGTGCCAGTAGTCAAAGGACTAGCGGTACCTACGAGCAGTACTTC. Full variable domain (missing parts from reference TRBV19 and TRBJ2-7): DGGITQSPKYLFRKEGQNVTLSCEQNLNHDAMYWYRQDPGQGLRLIYYSQIVNDFQKGDIAEGYSVSREKKESFPLTVTSAQKNPTAFYLCASSQRTSGTYEQYFGPGTRLTVT.

V and J are TRBV7-8 and TRBJ1-4; a weak D match, TRBD1 (5 bases). Germline V gives CDR1 SGHVS, CDR2 FQNEAQ. Deletions cut 5 bases from V and 8 bases from J, with 18 bases between. This CDR3 has 15 amino acids. The CDR3: CASSPRGPGYEKLFF. CDR3 DNA: TGTGCCAGCAGCCCCCGAGGGCCAGGGTACGAAAAACTGTTTTTT. Supplemented by reference TRBV7-8 and TRBJ1-4, the full variable domain reads GAGVSQSPRYKVAKRGQDVALRCDPISGHVSLFWYQQALGQGPEFLTYFQNEAQLDKSGLPSDRFFAERPEGSVSTLKIQRTQQEDSAVYLCASSPRGPGYEKLFFGSGTQLSVL.

This chain joins TRBV6-6 and TRBJ1-2, with a tentative D call TRBD1 (5 bases). The germline V gene has CDR1 MNHNY and CDR2 SVGAGI (reference sequence). The V end was cut by 2 bases, the J end by 0 bases, with 10 bases between. This CDR3 is built from 15 residues. The CDR3 bases are TGTGCCAGCAGTTACCTATTGACAGCTAACTATGGCTACACCTTC. This sequence encodes CASSYLLTANYGYTF.

The J gene is TRBJ2-1, the V gene TRBV5-4, with D maybe TRBD2 (6 bases). Germline assignment: CDR1 SGHNT and CDR2 YYREEE (reference sequence). The CDR3 is made up of 17 amino acids. The V gene lost 0 bases and the J gene lost 4 bases, with 17 bases spanning the gap. Here the CDR3 reads CASSLGLRRGVYNEQFF. The CDR3 nucleotides read TGTGCCAGCAGCTTGGGGTTGCGGCGGGGAGTTTACAATGAGCAGTTCTTC.

The chain is built from TRBV9 and TRBJ2-7; the match to TRBD1 covers 7 bases. The germline gives CDR1 SGDLS, CDR2 YYNGEE. This CDR3 has 14 amino acids. Trimming took 3 bases from V and 2 from J; bases not matched to a gene: 5. CDR3 DNA sequence: TGTGCCAGCAGCGGAACCGGGACAGCCTACGAGCAGTACTTC. It yields the protein CASSGTGTAYEQYF.

The V gene is TRBV19, the J gene TRBJ2-7, with TRBD2 matching over 12 bases. CDR1 is LNHDA, CDR2 SQIVND, per germline (reference sequence). The CDR3 is made up of 15 amino acids. J was trimmed by 7 bases and V by 5 bases; bases with no gene match: 9. The CDR3 protein is CASSLRLAGVKEQYF. In nucleotides, the CDR3 is TGTGCCAGTAGTCTAAGACTAGCGGGAGTAAAAGAGCAGTACTTC.